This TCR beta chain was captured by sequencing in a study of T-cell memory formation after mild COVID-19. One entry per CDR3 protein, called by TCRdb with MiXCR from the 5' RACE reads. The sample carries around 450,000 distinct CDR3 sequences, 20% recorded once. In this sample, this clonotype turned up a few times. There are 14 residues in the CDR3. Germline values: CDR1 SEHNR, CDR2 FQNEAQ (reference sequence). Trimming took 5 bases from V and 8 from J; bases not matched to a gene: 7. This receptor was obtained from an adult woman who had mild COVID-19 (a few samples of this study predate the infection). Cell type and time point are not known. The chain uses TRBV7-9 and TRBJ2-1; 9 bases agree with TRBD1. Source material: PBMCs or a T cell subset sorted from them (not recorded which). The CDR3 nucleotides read TGTGCCAGCAGCACCGGACAGGGGTTGGATGAGCAGTTCTTC. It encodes CASSTGQGLDEQFF. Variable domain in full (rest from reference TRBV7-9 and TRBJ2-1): DTGVSQNPRHKITKRGQNVTFRCDPISEHNRLYWYRQTLGQGPEFLTYFQNEAQLEKSRLLSDRFSAERPKGSFSTLEIQRTEQGDSAMYLCASSTGQGLDEQFFGPGTRLTVL.